These 15 T cell receptor beta chains came from one sample sequenced in a study of T cell repertoires in cytomegalovirus infection (dated by TCRdb to the late 2010s). These receptors are not linked to any known antigen. Reads for this sample came from an Illumina HiSeq 1500. TCRdb took the public reads, trimmed them with fastp at Q25, ran MiXCR for clone calling and kept in-frame beta chains. For every CDR3 protein sequence, its rows merge into one entry that carries the most common genes and DNA. The table for this sample lists approximately 990,000 distinct CDR3 sequences; more than 25% of them were counted only once. The top ten clones comprise around an eighth of the sample. What this sample's treatment or condition label stands for: in vitro stimulation with specific CMV peptide epitopes to enrich CMV-specific T cells. The material was cultured CD8+ T cells from PBMCs, obtained from culture after CMV antigen stimulation. The receptors derive from a human donor in good health (CMV status not recorded). Some clones in this sample may be carry-over from other donors' samples.

The chain uses TRBV29-1 and TRBJ1-2, with D perhaps matching TRBD1 (6 bases). Between the trimmed V and J ends, which lost 7 bases and 1 base, there was a span of 16 bases. The CDR3 is made up of 14 amino acids. Looked up from germline, CDR1 is SQVTM and CDR2 is ANQGSEA. The CDR3 bases are TGCAGCGCCGCAAACCCAGGGGTTAACTATGGCTACACCTTC. Its protein product is CSAANPGVNYGYTF. Variable domain in full (rest from reference TRBV29-1 and TRBJ1-2): SAVISQKPSRDICQRGTSLTIQCQVDSQVTMMFWYRQQPGQSLTLIATANQGSEATYESGFVIDKFPISRPNLTFSTLTVSNMSPEDSSIYLCSAANPGVNYGYTFGSGTRLTVV.

This clonotype has ten or more counts. The rearrangement joins TRBV6-6 to TRBJ2-2, with TRBD2 as a possible D gene (5 bases). V was trimmed by 5 bases and J by 6 bases, leaving 13 bases between them. The CDR3 extends over 14 amino acids. From germline, CDR1 is MNHNY and CDR2 SVGAGI (reference sequence). The CDR3 nucleotides are TGTGCCAGCAGTCCCCGGGATTCCCCCGGGGAGCTGTTTTTT. Protein: CASSPRDSPGELFF.

There are a few counts of this clonotype. With a much larger clone just one base away, this may be a read error. The gene calls are TRBV6-2 or TRBV6-3 and TRBJ2-1; the match to TRBD1 covers 7 bases. The trim removed 2 bases at V and 2 bases at J, leaving 3 bases unmatched. CDR3 length: 15 amino acids. Germline V gene lookup returns CDR1 MNHEY and CDR2 SVGEGT. CDR3 sequence: CASSYGTVPYNEQFF. In DNA, the CDR3 is TGTGCCAGCAGTTACGGGACAGTCCCCTACAATGAGCAGTTCTTC.

DNA of the CDR3: TGTGCCAGCAGCCGGGGACTATCTGCGGGTACGCAGTATTTT. As protein: CASSRGLSAGTQYF. The chain carries TRBV7-6 and TRBJ2-3, with TRBD2 matching 7 bases. In germline, CDR1 is SGHVS, CDR2 FNYEAQ. The CDR3 length is 14 residues. V lost 5 bases, J lost 8 bases, and 10 bases stayed unmatched.

This clonotype was recorded a few times. The rearrangement links TRBV12-3 or TRBV12-4 to TRBJ2-2, with 9 bases fitting TRBD2. The CDR3 runs 17 residues. The V gene end was trimmed by 1 base and the J gene end by 1 base; junction bases not matched to a gene: 4. The CDR3 reads CASSLGLAGKNTGELFF. The CDR3 DNA sequence: TGTGCCAGCAGTTTAGGGCTAGCGGGGAAGAACACCGGGGAGCTGTTTTTT.

The J gene is TRBJ2-3, the V gene TRBV6-9; TRBD1 might be the D (6 bases). Germline V gene sequence: CDR1 MNHGY, CDR2 SVAAGI. With 8 bases removed from V and 4 bases from J, the gap between germline ends came to 16 bases. The CDR3 covers 14 residues. The DNA of the CDR3 is TGTGCCAGCCTTGACAGGAGCCGGTCAGATACGCAGTATTTT. Protein sequence: CASLDRSRSDTQYF.

The V call is TRBV6-1, the J call TRBJ2-7; TRBD1 is a possible D gene (6 bases). Germline V gene data show CDR1 as MNHNS and CDR2 as SASEGT. There are 15 residues in the CDR3. Trimming took 8 bases from V and 3 from J, leaving 20 bases between them. The CDR3 DNA is TGTGCCAGCCGTACCCGGGACATAGTTTACTACGAGCAGTACTTC. It is translated as CASRTRDIVYYEQYF.

This clonotype was seen a few times. V gene TRBV24-1 combines with J gene TRBJ2-3; no clear D gene. Germline V gives CDR1 KGHDR, CDR2 SFDVKD. The CDR3 is 14 amino acids. The ends were cut back, 4 bases at V and 2 bases at J, with 9 bases in the middle. The CDR3 protein is CATSEAAYTDTQYF. The CDR3 DNA reads as TGTGCCACCAGTGAGGCAGCGTACACAGATACGCAGTATTTT.

The V and J genes are TRBV7-9 and TRBJ1-1; D unclear. This CDR3 has 14 residues. The germline V and J ends were trimmed by 1 base and 2 bases, with 8 bases remaining between them. CDR1 is SEHNR, CDR2 FQNEAQ, per germline (reference sequence). CDR3 coding DNA: TGTGCCAGCAGCTTAGACCCAGCCAACACTGAAGCTTTCTTT. It yields the protein CASSLDPANTEAFF.

The V call is TRBV24-1, the J call TRBJ2-2, with D perhaps given as TRBD1 or TRBD2 (5 bases each). There are 16 residues in the CDR3. Between the trimmed V and J ends, which lost 7 bases and 0 bases, there was a span of 14 bases. Germline CDR1 reads KGHDR; CDR2 reads SFDVKD. CDR3: CATSPRGAANTGELFF. CDR3 sequence (DNA): TGTGCCACCAGCCCAAGAGGGGCAGCGAACACCGGGGAGCTGTTTTTT.

The chain recombines TRBV20-1 with TRBJ1-2, with a weak D call TRBD1 (5 bases). V dropped 0 bases and J dropped 4 bases, with 15 bases sitting between them. The CDR3 spans 15 residues. The germline V gene has CDR1 DFQATT and CDR2 SNEGSKA (reference sequence). The CDR3, as DNA: TGCAGTGCTAGAGATACGAGGATCCAGGGCTATGGCTACACCTTC. Translating gives CSARDTRIQGYGYTF.

The CDR3 protein is CASSQYDSTYNEQFF. The CDR3 bases are TGTGCCAGCAGCCAATACGACAGCACCTACAATGAGCAGTTCTTC. This rearrangement joins TRBV27 to TRBJ2-1; TRBD1 might be the D (5 bases). The germline V and J ends were trimmed by 6 bases and 2 bases, with 14 bases remaining between them. The CDR3 length is 15 residues. Per germline, CDR1 MNHEY and CDR2 SMNVEV (reference sequence).

This clonotype was seen just once. This CDR3 is CASSYKVAGVRSSYNEQFF. Written as DNA, the CDR3 is TGTGCCAGCAGTTACAAAGTAGCGGGGGTTAGAAGCTCCTACAATGAGCAGTTCTTC. The V and J genes are TRBV28 and TRBJ2-1, with TRBD2 identical over 9 bases. Looked up from germline, CDR1 is MDHEN and CDR2 is SYDVKM. Germline trimming cut 4 bases from V and 0 bases from J; bases unmatched to any gene: 13. The length of the CDR3 is 19 residues.

The V gene is TRBV5-1, the J gene TRBJ2-3; 10 nucleotides agree with TRBD2. The V and J ends lost 0 bases and 3 bases, in that order; junction bases with no gene match: 10. The CDR3 is made up of 18 amino acids. Germline CDR1 and CDR2: SGHRS and YFSETQ. In nucleotides, the CDR3 is TGCGCCAGCAGCTTGGAATGGCTAGCGGGGGACCAAACAGATACGCAGTATTTT. This encodes CASSLEWLAGDQTDTQYF.

The chain carries TRBV4-1 and TRBJ2-2, with 10 positions matching TRBD2. CDR3 length: 20 residues. V lost 0 bases and J lost 2; bases outside the gene matches: 12. Germline assignment: CDR1 MGHRA and CDR2 YSYEKL. DNA of the CDR3: TGCGCCAGCAGCCAAGATAGCGGGGGGCTCTTAACCTTAAACACCGGGGAGCTGTTTTTT. It specifies CASSQDSGGLLTLNTGELFF.